This T cell receptor (beta chain) was obtained from a study of cytomegalovirus exposure and HLA in healthy donors. The PCR ran on 60 Vbeta and 13 Jbeta primers. Only in-frame clones appear in the TCRdb table, and some are missing; sequencing was by immunoSEQ multiplex PCR. The sample has 120,000 to 150,000 clones, 61% seen once. This sequence was found in a male donor in good health and CMV-seronegative. The sequenced sample was PBMCs.

The CDR3 DNA sequence: TGTGCCAGCACCCTCTACCGCCAGGGTGAAAGAGGCTACACCTTC. Translating gives CASTLYRQGERGYTF. The chain joins TRBV7-8 to TRBJ1-2, with D tentatively TRBD1 (5 bases). The length of the CDR3 is 15 residues. V was pared by 7 bases and J by 8 bases, with 23 bases between. Looked up from germline, CDR1 is SGHVS and CDR2 is FQNEAQ.